Below are 12 T cell receptor beta chains sequenced from a single sample in a study of blood T cell repertoires in COVID-19. Using immunoSEQ multiplex PCR, the repertoire was profiled, and TCRdb retains in-frame clones only, with some absent. The data hold tens of thousands of clones, with 75% to 90% observed a single time. Sequencing used peripheral blood. These receptors originate from a man aged 55-75 years with COVID-19, enrolled during active disease.

The chain carries TRBV19 and TRBJ2-7; 10 bases agree with TRBD1. This CDR3 has 18 residues. Germline V CDR1 and CDR2: LNHDA, SQIVND (reference sequence). Unmatched junction bases numbered 15, after V lost 2 bases and J lost 5 bases. The CDR3 sequence: CASSIFPRDRGMSHEQYF. The CDR3 bases are TGTGCCAGTAGTATATTCCCCCGGGACAGGGGTATGAGCCACGAGCAGTACTTC.

The chain is built from TRBV27 and TRBJ1-2, with 8 bases aligning to TRBD1. The CDR3 contains 14 residues. CDR1 and CDR2 (germline): MNHEY, SMNVEV (reference sequence). The junction had 3 bases not matched to a gene; V was cut back by 4 bases and J by 2 bases. CDR3 DNA sequence: TGTGCCAGCAGTTCGGACAGGGCCAACTATGGCTACACCTTC. Its translation is CASSSDRANYGYTF.

The chain recombines TRBV6-5 with TRBJ2-7, with no clear D. Germline CDR1 reads MNHEY; CDR2 reads SVGAGI. The CDR3 has 15 amino acids. V lost 0 bases and J lost 1, with 10 bases in between. This CDR3 is CASSYSRHQSYEQYF. The CDR3 DNA is TGTGCCAGCAGTTACTCGCGGCACCAGTCCTACGAGCAGTACTTC.

This chain connects TRBV9 to TRBJ2-7, with TRBD2 matching over 9 bases. CDR1 and CDR2 from the germline V gene are SGDLS and YYNGEE. With 0 bases clipped from V and 6 bases from J, the junction kept 7 bases outside the gene matches. CDR3 length: 15 amino acids. Written as DNA, the CDR3 is TGTGCCAGCAGCGTAGATGTAGCGGGAGTATTCGAGCAGTACTTC. This gives the protein CASSVDVAGVFEQYF.

The gene calls are TRBV5-1 and TRBJ1-3; 7 nucleotides match TRBD1. V gave up 0 bases and J gave up 7 bases; unmatched junction bases: 10. CDR3 length: 16 residues. Germline lookup yields CDR1 SGHRS and CDR2 YFSETQ. CDR3 coding DNA: TGCGCCAGCAGCTTGGAAGGCACAGGGGCGGGGAACACCATATATTTT. This codes for CASSLEGTGAGNTIYF.

This sequence joins TRBV11-3 and TRBJ2-1, with D tentatively TRBD2 (6 bases). V dropped 2 bases and J dropped 0 bases, with 8 bases sitting between them. The CDR3 has 15 residues. From germline, CDR1 is SGHNT and CDR2 YENEEA. This CDR3 is CASSLLGSSYNEQFF. The CDR3 DNA reads TGTGCCAGCAGCTTACTCGGGAGCTCCTACAATGAGCAGTTCTTC.

This chain connects TRBV7-3 to TRBJ2-3; D gene uncertain. The CDR3 has 14 residues. Deletions cut 1 base from V and 1 base from J, with 6 bases between. Germline V gene lookup returns CDR1 SGHTA and CDR2 FQGTGA. The CDR3 region has the DNA TGTGCCAGCAGCTTAATCTTTGGCACAGATACGCAGTATTTT. Translation: CASSLIFGTDTQYF.

With regard to this clone: One end of the junction does not line up with germline, which may come from a read error. The chain combines TRBV7-7 with TRBJ2-2, with 7 bases that match TRBD2. This CDR3 region has 17 residues. CDR1 and CDR2 (germline): SSHAT, FNYEAQ (reference sequence). This chain's CDR3 is CASSPRAAGASTGELFF. As DNA, the CDR3 is TGTGCTAGCAGCCCCCGAGCGGCGGGAGCGAGCACCGGGGAGCTGTTTTTT.

The J gene is TRBJ1-6, the V gene TRBV19; maybe TRBD1 (5 bases). The CDR3 is 14 amino acids. The germline V gene encodes CDR1 LNHDA and CDR2 SQIVND (reference sequence). Deletions cut 3 bases from V and 8 bases from J, with 11 bases between. The CDR3 here is CASSIQGIDSPLHF. The CDR3 nucleotides are TGTGCCAGTAGTATCCAGGGAATTGATTCACCCCTCCACTTT.

The chain is built from TRBV10-3 and TRBJ1-1, with a weak D call TRBD1 (6 bases). This CDR3 is 12 amino acids long. V lost 5 bases to trimming and J lost 8 bases, with 12 bases between them. Germline CDR1 ENHRY, CDR2 SYGVKD. CDR3 in DNA: TGTGCCATCAGTCCTGATAGGGGGGAAGCTTTCTTT. Protein product: CAISPDRGEAFF.

This clone was observed once. J is TRBJ2-7 and V is TRBV2; TRBD1 aligns across 9 bases. Germline CDR1 and CDR2: SNHLY and FYNNEI. The J segment lost 3 bases and the V segment lost 5 bases, leaving 5 bases of the junction unmatched. CDR3 size: 14 residues. DNA of the CDR3: TGTGCCAGCAGTCCCGACAGGGGGGACTACGAGCAGTACTTC. Amino acid sequence: CASSPDRGDYEQYF.

The J gene is TRBJ2-7, the V gene TRBV7-9; possibly TRBD1 for D (6 bases). Germline values: CDR1 SEHNR, CDR2 FQNEAQ (reference sequence). The CDR3 has 13 amino acids. V lost 2 bases to trimming and J lost 3 bases, with 8 bases between them. CDR3 in amino acids: CASSLRDNYEQYF. CDR3 DNA sequence: TGTGCCAGCAGCTTACGGGACAACTACGAGCAGTACTTC.